The 8 T cell receptor beta chains presented below share a single source sample, sequenced in a study of blood T cell repertoires in COVID-19. The assay was immunoSEQ multiplex PCR, and TCRdb's table has in-frame clones only and misses some. There are roughly 60,000 clones in the sample; roughly 90% occur only once, and roughly 4% lies in the top ten. Sample: peripheral blood. These receptor sequences come from a human donor in a cohort sampled during active COVID-19.

This sequence joins TRBV12-3 or TRBV12-4 and TRBJ1-1; D gene uncertain. The CDR3 has 13 residues. V lost 5 bases to trimming and J lost 1 base, with 8 bases between them. CDR3 region: CASSIPENTEAFF. The CDR3 bases are TGTGCCAGCAGTATCCCAGAGAACACTGAAGCTTTCTTT.

V is TRBV27 and J is TRBJ1-5; D is possibly TRBD1 (5 bases). Trimming cost V 2 bases and J 0 bases, with 11 bases left between them. This CDR3 comprises 16 residues. The germline gives CDR1 MNHEY, CDR2 SMNVEV (reference sequence). The CDR3 DNA sequence: TGTGCCAGCAGTTTAGACAGCTCCTCTAGCAATCAGCCCCAGCATTTT. This codes for CASSLDSSSSNQPQHF.

The genes are TRBV6-2 or TRBV6-3 and TRBJ2-1; TRBD2 aligns across 13 bases. Looked up from germline, CDR1 is MNHEY and CDR2 is SVGEGT. The CDR3 length is 13 residues. The trim removed 0 bases at V and 14 bases at J, leaving 1 base unmatched. The CDR3 sequence: CASSYSGTSGKFF. CDR3 coding DNA: TGTGCCAGCAGTTACTCCGGGACTAGCGGGAAGTTCTTC.

This sequence joins TRBV12-5 and TRBJ2-3, with a weak D call TRBD2 (6 bases). V lost 6 bases and J 0 bases, leaving 10 bases between the germline ends. CDR3 length equals 14 residues. Germline CDR1 LGHNT, CDR2 FRNRAP. CDR3 sequence (DNA): TGTGCTAGTGGAACTAGCTCCAGCACAGATACGCAGTATTTT. It encodes CASGTSSSTDTQYF.

This rearrangement joins TRBV5-4 to TRBJ1-2, with 9 bases matching TRBD1. The germline gives CDR1 SGHNT, CDR2 YYREEE (reference sequence). There are 13 residues in the CDR3. V trimming: 5 bases; J trimming: 3 bases; junction bases outside the gene matches: 2. This CDR3 reads CASRRDRDYGYTF. CDR3 DNA sequence: TGTGCCAGCAGACGGGACAGGGACTATGGCTACACCTTC.

This chain uses TRBV7-2 with TRBJ2-1; possibly TRBD1 for D (5 bases). The CDR3 is made up of 14 amino acids. Germline lookup yields CDR1 SGHTA and CDR2 FQGNSA. V shed 1 base and J shed 11 bases, with 15 bases lying between them. The CDR3 here is CASSLVGQGSQQFF. CDR3 DNA: TGTGCCAGCAGCTTAGTGGGGCAGGGATCTCAGCAGTTCTTC.

This chain uses TRBV4-1 with TRBJ1-1; D perhaps matches TRBD1 (6 bases). This CDR3 region has 16 residues. Germline CDR1 MGHRA, CDR2 YSYEKL. Trimming stripped 3 bases from V and 6 bases from J, with 20 bases between. The CDR3 region is CASSHPTKGGDPEAFF. The CDR3, as DNA: TGCGCCAGCAGCCACCCTACCAAGGGGGGGGACCCTGAAGCTTTCTTT.

J is TRBJ1-1 and V is TRBV5-1; D call uncertain. Trimming stripped 0 bases from V and 1 base from J, with 7 bases between. The CDR3 is made up of 14 amino acids. Germline V gives CDR1 SGHRS, CDR2 YFSETQ. The CDR3 nucleotides read TGCGCCAGCAGCTTGGTGACACCGAACACTGAAGCTTTCTTT. Translated, it gives CASSLVTPNTEAFF.